The T cell receptor (beta chain) described here comes from a study of blood T cell repertoires in COVID-19. On the study more broadly: Samples taken during acute and convalescent COVID-19 were collected in the United States, Italy and Spain. In each case, the material was cDNA or gDNA derived from T cells, B-cell-depleted T cells, or PBMCs.

In the study's own analysis: Cell counts per sample came from amplifying reference gene primers. The table came from immunoSEQ multiplex PCR; TCRdb's copy has only in-frame clones and leaves some out. For V, J and clone size, that table is used; D and trimming come from the DNA. Here the sample spans 250,000 to 350,000 clones, around 85% being singletons. This clone occurred once. Between the trimmed V and J ends, which lost 1 base and 8 bases, there was a span of 14 bases. Germline V lookup: CDR1 MGHDK, CDR2 SYGVNS. The CDR3 has 15 amino acids. The sample was peripheral blood. This TCR came from a woman younger than 45 who had recovered from COVID-19. This chain uses TRBV25-1 with TRBJ1-4; D perhaps matches TRBD1 (5 bases). The CDR3 loop reads CASSEFSGGGEKLFF. The CDR3 coding sequence is TGTGCCAGCAGTGAATTTTCGGGGGGAGGAGAAAAACTGTTTTTT.